Listed below are T cell receptor beta chains from one sample, sequenced in a study of T cell responses to AZD1222 COVID-19 vaccine. Repertoires were generated with immunoSEQ multiplex PCR, while TCRdb's copy carries only in-frame clones and drops some. The sample yields roughly 80,000 clones, over 75% seen once. The sequenced sample was peripheral blood, obtained on day 0 of MenACWY control vaccination. The receptor set was obtained from an adult in good health. The conserved cysteine and the conserved F or W are not part of the CDR3 here.

V: TRBV5-6
J: TRBJ1-6
CDR3: ASSREVSPLH

V: TRBV2
J: TRBJ1-2
CDR3: ASSERLANYGYT

V: TRBV20-1
J: TRBJ2-4
CDR3: SAVGQPQY

V: TRBV19
J: TRBJ1-1
CDR3: ASSEVLGPGGRNTEAF

V: TRBV19
J: TRBJ2-1
CDR3: ASRSGRGPYNEQF

V: TRBV24-1
J: TRBJ2-7
CDR3: ATSAAGVSRQN

V: TRBV5-1
J: TRBJ2-5
CDR3: ASSLSTARQETQY

V: TRBV28
J: TRBJ2-7
CDR3: ASSFPGQGYEQY

V: TRBV2
J: TRBJ2-2
CDR3: ASRGPSGSVAGELF

V: TRBV11-2
J: TRBJ1-1
CDR3: ASSLVRDTEAF

V: TRBV28
J: TRBJ2-1
CDR3: ASGPASYNEQF

V: TRBV3-1/TRBV3-2
J: TRBJ1-1
CDR3: ASSLSSTEAF

V: TRBV7-2
J: TRBJ2-7
CDR3: ASSYIKTGAGYEQY

V: TRBV18
J: TRBJ1-5
CDR3: ASSPPPAGTLFNQPQH

V: TRBV27
J: TRBJ1-2
CDR3: ASSLSPGGYGYT

V: TRBV6-2/TRBV6-3
J: TRBJ2-1
CDR3: ASSYPVLAGKANEQF

V: TRBV30
J: TRBJ2-5
CDR3: AWSVQGLQETQY

V: TRBV6-5
J: TRBJ2-3
CDR3: AALDSRRTDTQY

V: TRBV6-5
J: TRBJ1-6
CDR3: ASSYNGVSPSPLH

V: TRBV27
J: TRBJ2-1
CDR3: ASSIGTSGRGNEQF

V: TRBV6-6
J: TRBJ1-5
CDR3: ASSGRGGSNQPQH

V: TRBV5-4
J: TRBJ2-2
CDR3: ASSSSGGAWELF

V: TRBV18
J: TRBJ2-3
CDR3: ASSDVRDTQY

V: TRBV5-1
J: TRBJ2-7
CDR3: ASSLSIGEAYEQY

V: TRBV29-1
J: TRBJ1-2
CDR3: SAHGQGEGFGYT

V: TRBV28
J: TRBJ1-1
CDR3: ASSSGQGGKAF

V: TRBV5-6
J: TRBJ1-1
CDR3: ASSLDGGDSEAF

V: TRBV9
J: TRBJ2-2
CDR3: ASSVGAAGANTGELF

V: TRBV28
J: TRBJ1-3
CDR3: ASSWDSTGNTIY

V: TRBV21-1
J: TRBJ1-3
CDR3: ASRRKGCSLNTIY

V: TRBV28
J: TRBJ1-5
CDR3: ASSLLPVGASNQPQH

V: TRBV20-1
J: TRBJ1-1
CDR3: SASGPLNTEAF